This T cell receptor beta chain was profiled in a study of cytomegalovirus exposure and HLA in healthy donors. Study overall: Later, an analysis reported that the 130 or so validation repertoires had used the same platform as the roughly 720 first-cohort repertoires. General study findings and limits: In vitro experiments confirmed that three CMV-associated chains were specific for CMV antigens. Per published reports, the classifier diagnosed cytomegalovirus status with high specificity and sensitivity.

Remarks on this clone: Its antigen is undetermined. This same CDR3 is encoded by further DNA sequences in the sample.

Separate from the approximately 700-subject first cohort was the approximately 120-subject validation cohort, to which the donors belonged. Clones were sequenced by immunoSEQ multiplex PCR, and TCRdb holds only the in-frame ones, with some missing. The sample has 38,000 or so clones; 90% to 95% are singletons. CDR1 and CDR2 (germline): GTSNPN, SVGIG (reference sequence). There are 15 residues in the CDR3. Trimming removed 4 bases from V and 3 bases from J; junction bases left unmatched: 9. The material sequenced was PBMCs. This TCR derives from a man between 18 and 29 years old in good health and CMV-seronegative. The chain links TRBV30 to TRBJ2-5, with 9 bases aligning to TRBD2. The CDR3 DNA sequence: TGTGCCTGGAAATTTGGGGCGGGAGGGAAAGAGACCCAGTACTTC. Translated: CAWKFGAGGKETQYF.